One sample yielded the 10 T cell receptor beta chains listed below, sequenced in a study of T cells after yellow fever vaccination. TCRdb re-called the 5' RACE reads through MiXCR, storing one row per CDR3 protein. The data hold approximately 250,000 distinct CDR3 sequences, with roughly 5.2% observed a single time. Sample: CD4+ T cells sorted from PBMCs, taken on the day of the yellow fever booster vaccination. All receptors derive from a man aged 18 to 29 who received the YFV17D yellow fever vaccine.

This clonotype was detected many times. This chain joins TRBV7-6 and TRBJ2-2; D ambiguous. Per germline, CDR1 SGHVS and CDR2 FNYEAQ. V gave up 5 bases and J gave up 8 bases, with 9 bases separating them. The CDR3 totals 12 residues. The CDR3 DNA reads TGTGCCAGCAGCCACCCTAGGGGGGAGCTGTTTTTT. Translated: CASSHPRGELFF.

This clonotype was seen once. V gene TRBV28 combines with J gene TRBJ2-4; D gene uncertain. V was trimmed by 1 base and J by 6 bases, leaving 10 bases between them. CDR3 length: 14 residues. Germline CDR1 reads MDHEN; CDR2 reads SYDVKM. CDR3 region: CASSLYNVRNIQYF. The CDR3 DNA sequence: TGTGCCAGCAGTTTATATAACGTCAGAAACATTCAGTACTTC. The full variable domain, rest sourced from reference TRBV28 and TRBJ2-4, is DVKVTQSSRYLVKRTGEKVFLECVQDMDHENMFWYRQDPGLGLRLIYFSYDVKMKEKGDIPEGYSVSREKKERFSLILESASTNQTSMYLCASSLYNVRNIQYFGAGTRLSVL.

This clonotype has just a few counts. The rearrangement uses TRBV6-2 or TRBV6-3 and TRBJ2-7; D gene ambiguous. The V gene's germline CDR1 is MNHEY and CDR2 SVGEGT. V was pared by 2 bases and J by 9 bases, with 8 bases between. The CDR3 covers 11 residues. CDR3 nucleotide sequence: TGTGCCAGCAGTTACCAGGCCTCGCAGTACTTC. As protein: CASSYQASQYF.

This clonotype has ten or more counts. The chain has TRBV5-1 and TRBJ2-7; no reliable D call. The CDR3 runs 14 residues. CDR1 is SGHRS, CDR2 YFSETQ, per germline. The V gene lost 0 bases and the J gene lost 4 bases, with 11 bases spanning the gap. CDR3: CASSLDGFWYEQYF. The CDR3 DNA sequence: TGCGCCAGCAGCTTGGACGGGTTTTGGTACGAGCAGTACTTC. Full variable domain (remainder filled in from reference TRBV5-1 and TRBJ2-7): KAGVTQTPRYLIKTRGQQVTLSCSPISGHRSVSWYQQTPGQGLQFLFEYFSETQRNKGNFPGRFSGRQFSNSRSEMNVSTLELGDSALYLCASSLDGFWYEQYFGPGTRLTVT.

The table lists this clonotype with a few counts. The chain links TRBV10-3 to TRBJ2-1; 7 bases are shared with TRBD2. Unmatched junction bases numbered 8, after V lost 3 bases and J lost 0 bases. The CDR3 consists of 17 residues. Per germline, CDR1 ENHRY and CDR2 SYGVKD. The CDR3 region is CAISEPDSGSSYNEQFF. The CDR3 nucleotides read TGTGCCATCAGTGAACCTGATAGCGGGTCCTCCTACAATGAGCAGTTCTTC.

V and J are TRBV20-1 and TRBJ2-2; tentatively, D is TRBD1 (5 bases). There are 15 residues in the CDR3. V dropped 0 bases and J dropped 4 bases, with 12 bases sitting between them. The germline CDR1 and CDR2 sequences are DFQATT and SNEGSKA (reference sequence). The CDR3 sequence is CSARDRRQITGELFF. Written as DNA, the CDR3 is TGCAGTGCTAGAGATCGCCGACAGATCACCGGGGAGCTGTTTTTT.

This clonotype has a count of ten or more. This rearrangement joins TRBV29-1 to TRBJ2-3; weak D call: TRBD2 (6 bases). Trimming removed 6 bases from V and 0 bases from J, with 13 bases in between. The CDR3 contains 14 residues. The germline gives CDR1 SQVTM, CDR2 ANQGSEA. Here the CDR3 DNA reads TGCAGCGTGGGACTGGGAACTAGCACAGATACGCAGTATTTT. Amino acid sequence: CSVGLGTSTDTQYF.

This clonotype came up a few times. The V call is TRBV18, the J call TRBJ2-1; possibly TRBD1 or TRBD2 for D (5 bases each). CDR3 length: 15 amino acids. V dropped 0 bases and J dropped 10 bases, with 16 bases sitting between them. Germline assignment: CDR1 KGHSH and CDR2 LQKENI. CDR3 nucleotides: TGTGCCAGCTCACCACCATCGGGGCTGGGGAACGAGCAGTTCTTC. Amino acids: CASSPPSGLGNEQFF.

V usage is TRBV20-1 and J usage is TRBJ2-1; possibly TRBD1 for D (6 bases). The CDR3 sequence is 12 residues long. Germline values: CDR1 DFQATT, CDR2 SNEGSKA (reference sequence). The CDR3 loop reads CILTGPYNEQFF. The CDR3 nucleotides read TGCATTCTCACAGGGCCCTACAATGAGCAGTTCTTC.

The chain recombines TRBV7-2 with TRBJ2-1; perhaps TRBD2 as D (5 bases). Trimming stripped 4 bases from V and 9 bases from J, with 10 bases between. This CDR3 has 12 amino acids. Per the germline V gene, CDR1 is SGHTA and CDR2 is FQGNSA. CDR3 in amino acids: CASSSIGGEQFF. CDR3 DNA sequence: TGTGCCAGCAGCTCGATAGGAGGTGAGCAGTTCTTC.